These T cell receptor beta chains were read from a single sample in a study of blood T cell repertoires in COVID-19. Clones were sequenced by immunoSEQ multiplex PCR, and TCRdb holds only the in-frame ones, with some missing. Among hundreds of thousands of clones listed, roughly 80% were seen once. Sequencing was performed on PBMCs or T cells enriched from blood (not recorded which). The receptors were sampled from a middle-aged man who had been exposed to COVID-19. The CDR3 runs from the conserved cysteine through the conserved F or W. The order of the fields is J gene, V gene, clone size, D gene, CDR3 protein, CDR3 DNA. D genes are given only for firm matches. Clone size appears in some rows only: once, few, many, or a class for an expanded clone.

J gene: TRBJ1-2; V gene: TRBV9; clone size: NA; D gene: NA; CDR3 protein: CASSVGISGRGWLGGYTF; CDR3 DNA: TGTGCCAGCAGCGTAGGTATTTCAGGACGGGGGTGGCTAGGTGGCTACACCTTC
J gene: TRBJ1-4; V gene: TRBV9; clone size: NA; D gene: NA; CDR3 protein: CASSLAPGGEKLFF; CDR3 DNA: TGTGCCAGCAGCCTCGCCCCGGGAGGGGAAAAACTGTTTTTT
J gene: TRBJ1-2; V gene: TRBV27; clone size: NA; D gene: TRBD1; CDR3 protein: CASSLLGQGEGGYTF; CDR3 DNA: TGTGCCAGCAGTTTATTAGGACAGGGGGAGGGTGGCTACACCTTC
J gene: TRBJ2-3; V gene: TRBV6-2/TRBV6-3; clone size: NA; D gene: TRBD2; CDR3 protein: CASSYSLAGPDTQYF; CDR3 DNA: TGTGCCAGCAGTTACAGTCTAGCGGGCCCAGATACGCAGTATTTT
J gene: TRBJ1-4; V gene: TRBV7-9; clone size: NA; D gene: NA; CDR3 protein: CASSLRGVKEKLFF; CDR3 DNA: TGTGCCAGCAGCTTAAGGGGCGTGAAGGAAAAACTGTTTTTT
J gene: TRBJ1-1; V gene: TRBV27; clone size: NA; D gene: NA; CDR3 protein: CASSLSLVTGMGEAFF; CDR3 DNA: TGTGCCAGCAGTTTAAGCCTAGTTACAGGGATGGGTGAAGCTTTCTTT
J gene: TRBJ2-5; V gene: TRBV7-9; clone size: NA; D gene: NA; CDR3 protein: CASSTARGLQETQYF; CDR3 DNA: TGTGCCAGCAGCACTGCTCGGGGTTTACAAGAGACCCAGTACTTC
J gene: TRBJ2-3; V gene: TRBV6-5; clone size: NA; D gene: NA; CDR3 protein: CASSYSKLATDTQYF; CDR3 DNA: TGTGCCAGCAGTTACTCGAAGTTAGCAACAGATACGCAGTATTTT
J gene: TRBJ2-3; V gene: TRBV25-1; clone size: NA; D gene: NA; CDR3 protein: CASSATQVGATDTQYF; CDR3 DNA: TGTGCCAGCAGCGCTACACAGGTGGGGGCCACAGATACGCAGTATTTT
J gene: TRBJ2-2; V gene: TRBV19; clone size: NA; D gene: NA; CDR3 protein: CASSILLRTGELFF; CDR3 DNA: TGTGCCAGTAGTATATTGCTGCGCACCGGGGAGCTGTTTTTT
J gene: TRBJ1-5; V gene: TRBV12-5; clone size: NA; D gene: NA; CDR3 protein: CASGPAGADVNF; CDR3 DNA: TGTGCTAGTGGTCCGGCGGGAGCCGACGTTAATTTT
J gene: TRBJ2-5; V gene: TRBV10-2; clone size: NA; D gene: NA; CDR3 protein: CANRLKKETQYF; CDR3 DNA: TGCGCCAACAGACTGAAGAAAGAGACCCAGTACTTC
J gene: TRBJ2-1; V gene: TRBV25-1; clone size: NA; D gene: NA; CDR3 protein: CASSLGSRGRNEQFF; CDR3 DNA: TGTGCCAGCAGTTTAGGTTCCAGGGGGAGGAATGAGCAGTTCTTC
J gene: TRBJ2-7; V gene: TRBV7-6; clone size: NA; D gene: NA; CDR3 protein: CASSFGRDYEQYF; CDR3 DNA: TGTGCCAGCAGCTTCGGCAGGGACTACGAGCAGTACTTC
J gene: TRBJ1-2; V gene: TRBV4-2; clone size: NA; D gene: TRBD1; CDR3 protein: CASSQDPSTGNYGYTF; CDR3 DNA: TGTGCCAGCAGCCAAGATCCCTCGACAGGGAACTATGGCTACACCTTC
J gene: TRBJ2-7; V gene: TRBV24-1; clone size: NA; D gene: TRBD2; CDR3 protein: CATEGGGSYEQYF; CDR3 DNA: TGTGCCACTGAGGGCGGGGGGTCCTACGAGCAGTACTTC
J gene: TRBJ2-5; V gene: TRBV11-1; clone size: NA; D gene: TRBD1; CDR3 protein: CASRSGTGGSETQYF; CDR3 DNA: TGTGCCAGCAGATCCGGGACAGGGGGCTCAGAGACCCAGTACTTC
J gene: TRBJ1-5; V gene: TRBV11-2; clone size: NA; D gene: TRBD1; CDR3 protein: CASSLGGQGNQPQHF; CDR3 DNA: TGTGCCAGCAGCTTAGGGGGACAGGGCAATCAGCCCCAGCATTTT
J gene: TRBJ2-5; V gene: TRBV27; clone size: NA; D gene: TRBD1; CDR3 protein: CASSTGGLRETQYF; CDR3 DNA: TGTGCCAGTTCGACAGGGGGCTTACGGGAGACCCAGTACTTC
J gene: TRBJ2-5; V gene: TRBV3-1/TRBV3-2; clone size: NA; D gene: NA; CDR3 protein: CASSQVREQETQYF; CDR3 DNA: TGTGCCAGCAGCCAAGTTCGTGAGCAAGAGACCCAGTACTTC
J gene: TRBJ1-6; V gene: TRBV9; clone size: NA; D gene: TRBD1; CDR3 protein: CASSTRDRGNSPLHF; CDR3 DNA: TGTGCCAGCAGCACAAGGGACAGGGGGAATTCACCCCTCCACTTT
J gene: TRBJ2-1; V gene: TRBV7-8; clone size: NA; D gene: TRBD2; CDR3 protein: CASGTSGSNEQFF; CDR3 DNA: TGTGCCAGCGGGACTAGCGGGAGCAATGAGCAGTTCTTC
J gene: TRBJ1-6; V gene: TRBV2; clone size: NA; D gene: NA; CDR3 protein: CARDQGPNSPLHF; CDR3 DNA: TGTGCCAGGGACCAGGGTCCTAATTCACCCCTCCACTTT
J gene: TRBJ2-7; V gene: TRBV4-2; clone size: NA; D gene: NA; CDR3 protein: CASSSTEVLRGQYF; CDR3 DNA: TGTGCCAGCAGCTCGACAGAGGTTCTACGAGGGCAGTACTTC
J gene: TRBJ2-3; V gene: TRBV19; clone size: NA; D gene: TRBD1; CDR3 protein: CASGTDGLLATQYF; CDR3 DNA: TGTGCCAGCGGGACAGATGGCCTCCTGGCTACGCAGTATTTT
J gene: TRBJ2-2; V gene: TRBV29-1; clone size: NA; D gene: TRBD2; CDR3 protein: CSVARLEGLAENTGELFF; CDR3 DNA: TGCAGCGTTGCCCGACTGGAGGGACTAGCGGAAAACACCGGGGAGCTGTTTTTT
J gene: TRBJ1-2; V gene: TRBV5-6; clone size: NA; D gene: NA; CDR3 protein: CASSLADYGYTF; CDR3 DNA: TGTGCCAGCAGCTTGGCAGACTATGGCTACACCTTC
J gene: TRBJ2-1; V gene: TRBV6-5; clone size: NA; D gene: NA; CDR3 protein: CASRISGEQFF; CDR3 DNA: TGTGCCAGCAGGATTTCAGGGGAGCAGTTCTTC
J gene: TRBJ2-3; V gene: TRBV5-5; clone size: NA; D gene: NA; CDR3 protein: CASSSGTLSTDTQYF; CDR3 DNA: TGTGCCAGCAGCTCCGGGACATTGAGCACAGATACGCAGTATTTT
J gene: TRBJ2-7; V gene: TRBV9; clone size: NA; D gene: TRBD1; CDR3 protein: CASSVGSTGVYEQYF; CDR3 DNA: TGTGCCAGCAGCGTAGGCAGTACAGGGGTCTACGAGCAGTACTTC
J gene: TRBJ2-1; V gene: TRBV5-1; clone size: NA; D gene: NA; CDR3 protein: CASSLGGFSEFF; CDR3 DNA: TGCGCCAGCAGCTTGGGCGGTTTTTCGGAGTTCTTC
J gene: TRBJ2-5; V gene: TRBV6-5; clone size: once; D gene: NA; CDR3 protein: CASSYWTIRETQYF; CDR3 DNA: TGTGCCAGCAGTTATTGGACTATCCGAGAGACCCAGTACTTC
J gene: TRBJ2-7; V gene: TRBV27; clone size: NA; D gene: NA; CDR3 protein: CASSSPLAAVEQYF; CDR3 DNA: TGTGCCAGCAGTTCCCCCCTGGCGGCGGTCGAGCAGTACTTC
J gene: TRBJ2-7; V gene: TRBV12-5; clone size: once; D gene: TRBD1; CDR3 protein: CASGLLTFRTGQGHYEQYF; CDR3 DNA: TGTGCTAGTGGTTTACTGACTTTTAGGACGGGACAGGGTCACTACGAGCAGTACTTC
J gene: TRBJ1-5; V gene: TRBV19; clone size: NA; D gene: NA; CDR3 protein: CASSIAAKSTQPQHF; CDR3 DNA: TGTGCCAGTAGTATTGCGGCTAAATCGACTCAGCCCCAGCATTTT
J gene: TRBJ2-2; V gene: TRBV18; clone size: once; D gene: NA; CDR3 protein: CASSPGSGSAGELFF; CDR3 DNA: TGTGCCAGCTCACCAGGGAGCGGATCAGCCGGGGAGCTGTTTTTT
J gene: TRBJ2-7; V gene: TRBV28; clone size: NA; D gene: NA; CDR3 protein: CASSFGTSTYEQYF; CDR3 DNA: TGTGCCAGCAGTTTTGGTACCAGTACCTACGAGCAGTACTTC
J gene: TRBJ1-1; V gene: TRBV10-3; clone size: few; D gene: TRBD1; CDR3 protein: CAIRRQGNTEAFF; CDR3 DNA: TGTGCCATCAGGAGACAGGGTAACACTGAAGCTTTCTTT
J gene: TRBJ1-1; V gene: TRBV28; clone size: NA; D gene: NA; CDR3 protein: CAGGGNTEAFF; CDR3 DNA: TGTGCAGGCGGGGGGAACACTGAAGCTTTCTTT
J gene: TRBJ1-6; V gene: TRBV12-3/TRBV12-4; clone size: NA; D gene: NA; CDR3 protein: CASSSGNSPLHF; CDR3 DNA: TGTGCCAGCAGTTCCGGGAATTCACCCCTCCACTTT
J gene: TRBJ1-1; V gene: TRBV29-1; clone size: NA; D gene: NA; CDR3 protein: CSVKGMNTEAFF; CDR3 DNA: TGCAGCGTTAAGGGGATGAACACTGAAGCTTTCTTT
J gene: TRBJ2-1; V gene: TRBV18; clone size: NA; D gene: TRBD1; CDR3 protein: CASSPTVGTGSEQFF; CDR3 DNA: TGTGCCAGCTCACCAACTGTGGGGACAGGGAGCGAGCAGTTCTTC
J gene: TRBJ2-2; V gene: TRBV7-9; clone size: once; D gene: TRBD1; CDR3 protein: CASSASGQGGTGELFF; CDR3 DNA: TGTGCCAGCAGCGCCTCGGGACAGGGGGGTACCGGGGAGCTGTTTTTT
J gene: TRBJ2-5; V gene: TRBV9; clone size: NA; D gene: TRBD2; CDR3 protein: CASSVATGGIQETQYF; CDR3 DNA: TGTGCCAGCAGCGTAGCTACGGGGGGAATCCAAGAGACCCAGTACTTC
J gene: TRBJ1-2; V gene: TRBV5-1; clone size: once; D gene: NA; CDR3 protein: CASSPLPGSNYGYTF; CDR3 DNA: TGCGCCAGCAGCCCGCTACCGGGTTCCAACTATGGCTACACCTTC
J gene: TRBJ1-1; V gene: TRBV14; clone size: few; D gene: TRBD1; CDR3 protein: CASSWGQRVEAFF; CDR3 DNA: TGTGCCAGCAGCTGGGGACAGCGCGTTGAAGCTTTCTTT
J gene: TRBJ2-1; V gene: TRBV6-5; clone size: NA; D gene: NA; CDR3 protein: CASLSSHEQFF; CDR3 DNA: TGTGCCAGCTTAAGCTCCCATGAGCAGTTCTTC
J gene: TRBJ1-3; V gene: TRBV5-1; clone size: NA; D gene: NA; CDR3 protein: CASSLPRAGGRNTIYF; CDR3 DNA: TGCGCCAGCAGCTTACCCCGAGCGGGGGGCAGAAACACCATATATTTT
J gene: TRBJ2-2; V gene: TRBV5-4; clone size: once; D gene: TRBD1; CDR3 protein: CASSPGAGTGSAGELFF; CDR3 DNA: TGTGCCAGCAGTCCGGGGGCGGGGACAGGGAGCGCCGGGGAGCTGTTTTTT
J gene: TRBJ2-1; V gene: TRBV27; clone size: NA; D gene: NA; CDR3 protein: CASSSRYGKILYNEQFF; CDR3 DNA: TGTGCCAGCAGTTCAAGGTACGGGAAAATTCTCTACAATGAGCAGTTCTTC